The sample holds many counts of the clone carrying this T cell receptor beta chain. Its target is not known. This record comes from a study of T cells in Graves' hyperthyroidism and ophthalmopathy. General study findings and limits: Researchers report that a 13 V-J model separated ophthalmopathy from stable hyperthyroidism. The majority of expanded thyroid clonotypes above 0.001 also appeared in blood.

V dropped 3 bases and J dropped 4 bases, with 6 bases sitting between them. The CDR3 is 13 amino acids. Disease duration under 2 months; hyperthyroidism patients were aged 18 to 65. Amplified regions were TCR beta CDR3 sequences from RNA transcripts. The TCR CDR3 first-round RT-PCR relied on the HTBI primer set. MiXCR, applied by TCRdb to the multiplex PCR reads, yields one record per CDR3 protein. There are 550,000 to 650,000 distinct CDR3 sequences in the sample; 14% occur only once, and approximately 15% lies in the top ten. The receptor comes from a woman in her thirties or forties with Graves' hyperthyroidism. Material for sequencing was blood. This chain connects TRBV12-3 or TRBV12-4 to TRBJ2-2; D call uncertain. CDR3 sequence reads: CASSFGSTGELFF. DNA of the CDR3: TGTGCCAGCAGTTTTGGGTCCACCGGGGAGCTGTTTTTT.